Below, 27 T cell receptor beta chains from the same sample are listed, as sequenced in a study of blood T cell repertoires in COVID-19 (dated by TCRdb to about 2020). The library was built by means of the immunoSEQ multiplex PCR assay. Imported from immuneACCESS, the table was reduced by TCRdb to in-frame sequences with V and J called. These copies leave out some clones; in studies compared against another copy, an unresolved V gene accounts for under half, and the cause of the remainder is not known. In this sample the table shows about 250,000 clones, 84% of which occur a single time. The top ten constitute 15% to 18% of the sample. Sequenced material: peripheral blood. The receptor source for this set is a person aged 70 to 85 with COVID-19, enrolled during active disease.

The chain combines TRBV19 with TRBJ1-5, with D tentatively TRBD1 (6 bases). V lost 8 bases to trimming and J lost 4 bases, with 18 bases between them. The CDR3 sequence is 15 residues long. The V gene's germline CDR1 is LNHDA and CDR2 SQIVND (reference sequence). This chain's CDR3 is CASCNRDTGNQPQHF. The DNA of the CDR3 is TGTGCCAGTTGCAACCGGGACACCGGAAATCAGCCCCAGCATTTT.

V and J are TRBV4-3 and TRBJ2-5; 10 bases match TRBD2. The V and J ends lost 4 bases and 5 bases, in that order; junction bases with no gene match: 7. CDR3 length: 15 residues. Germline values: CDR1 LGHNA, CDR2 YSLEER. The CDR3 loop is CASSRASGGGETQYF. DNA for the CDR3: TGCGCCAGCAGCCGAGCTAGCGGGGGAGGGGAGACCCAGTACTTC.

With regard to this clone: Other nucleotide sequences from this sample produce the same CDR3. The J gene is TRBJ1-3, the V gene TRBV19; D ambiguous. The CDR3 runs 14 residues. V lost 3 bases, J lost 0 bases, and 6 bases lay in between. CDR1 and CDR2 (germline): LNHDA, SQIVND (reference sequence). The CDR3 nucleotides read TGTGCCAGTAGTATTGGTAGCTCTGGAAACACCATATATTTT. Translating it yields CASSIGSSGNTIYF.

V is TRBV28 and J is TRBJ2-4; 8 bases are shared with TRBD2. V was clipped by 7 bases and J by 1 base; unmatched bases: 6. This CDR3 comprises 15 residues. CDR1 is MDHEN, CDR2 SYDVKM, per germline. The CDR3 loop reads CASIYGGGAKNIQYF. CDR3 in DNA: TGTGCCAGCATTTACGGCGGGGGGGCCAAAAACATTCAGTACTTC.

This chain joins TRBV7-9 and TRBJ2-1, with 8 bases aligning to TRBD2. The CDR3 is 13 amino acids. The germline gives CDR1 SEHNR, CDR2 FQNEAQ (reference sequence). The ends lost 5 bases at V and 8 bases at J; junction bases unmatched: 5. CDR3 DNA sequence: TGTGCCAGCAGCCGGACTAGCTTCTATGAGCAGTTCTTC. Its translation is CASSRTSFYEQFF.

The chain combines TRBV10-3 with TRBJ2-2; TRBD1 agrees at 8 bases. Germline CDR1 is ENHRY and CDR2 is SYGVKD. J gave up 3 bases and V 6 bases, and 3 bases lay outside the gene matches. CDR3 length: 14 amino acids. Here the CDR3 reads CAIRDREDTGELFF. In nucleotides, the CDR3 is TGTGCCATCAGGGACAGGGAGGACACCGGGGAGCTGTTTTTT.

This chain joins TRBV6-5 and TRBJ1-2; D is perhaps TRBD1 (5 bases). Germline values: CDR1 MNHEY, CDR2 SVGAGI. The CDR3 runs 15 residues. V lost 10 bases and J 5 bases, leaving 23 bases between the germline ends. This CDR3 is CAIPGVGPIVYGYTF. In nucleotides, the CDR3 is TGTGCCATCCCGGGGGTCGGGCCGATAGTGTATGGCTACACCTTC.

The chain uses TRBV5-1 and TRBJ1-5; D not resolved. Trimming stripped 1 base from V and 3 bases from J, with 11 bases between. Germline values: CDR1 SGHRS, CDR2 YFSETQ. CDR3 size: 15 residues. The CDR3 nucleotides read TGCGCCAGCAGCTTGTACGGGGATCCCAATCAGCCCCAGCATTTT. Protein sequence: CASSLYGDPNQPQHF.

The chain joins TRBV6-6 to TRBJ2-7, with 8 bases that match TRBD2. CDR1 and CDR2 from the germline V gene are MNHNY and SVGAGI (reference sequence). V shed 6 bases, J shed 3 bases, and the junction held 4 bases outside the gene matches. There are 13 residues in the CDR3. The CDR3, as DNA: TGTGCCAGCAGCCTCGCGGGGGGCTACGAGCAGTACTTC. It encodes CASSLAGGYEQYF.

The gene calls are TRBV6-2 or TRBV6-3 and TRBJ2-1; D is undetermined. This CDR3 spans 13 amino acids. The germline V and J ends were trimmed by 2 bases and 6 bases, with 8 bases remaining between them. CDR1 MNHEY and CDR2 SVGEGT come from the germline V gene. The CDR3 is CASSYQEPNEQFF. In nucleotides, the CDR3 is TGTGCCAGCAGTTACCAAGAGCCCAATGAGCAGTTCTTC.

The chain uses TRBV15 and TRBJ2-7; 7 nucleotides line up with TRBD1. CDR3 size: 12 residues. The germline V gene has CDR1 LNHNV and CDR2 YYDKDF (reference sequence). V lost 3 bases to trimming and J lost 4 bases; unmatched junction nucleotides: 0. CDR3 loop: CATSRTGYEQYF. CDR3 nucleotide sequence: TGTGCCACCAGCAGGACAGGGTACGAGCAGTACTTC.

The chain has TRBV19 and TRBJ1-2; TRBD1 matches at 12 bases. The V gene end was trimmed by 8 bases and the J gene end by 2 bases; junction bases not matched to a gene: 9. The CDR3 totals 16 residues. The germline V gene encodes CDR1 LNHDA and CDR2 SQIVND (reference sequence). The CDR3 sequence is CASASPGTGGNYGYTF. CDR3 in DNA: TGTGCCAGTGCTTCCCCCGGGACAGGGGGCAACTATGGCTACACCTTC.

The chain has TRBV6-5 and TRBJ1-2; 7 nucleotides match TRBD1. Germline assignment: CDR1 MNHEY and CDR2 SVGAGI. With V trimmed by 6 bases and J by 6 bases, 4 bases remained unmatched. The CDR3 sequence is 12 residues long. CDR3 DNA sequence: TGTGCCAGCAGCACAGGGGACCATGGCTACACCTTC. It is translated as CASSTGDHGYTF.

The rearrangement joins TRBV2 to TRBJ1-5; 7 nucleotides agree with TRBD1. CDR3 length: 17 amino acids. From germline, CDR1 is SNHLY and CDR2 FYNNEI. Germline trimming cut 3 bases from V and 5 bases from J; bases unmatched to any gene: 13. The CDR3 spells CASSDRQGRGGHQPQHF. As DNA, the CDR3 is TGTGCCAGCAGTGATCGACAGGGTCGAGGAGGGCATCAGCCCCAGCATTTT.

The gene calls are TRBV5-5 and TRBJ2-3; 10 bases align to TRBD1. V gave up 8 bases and J gave up 5 bases; unmatched junction bases: 8. Germline assignment: CDR1 SGHKS and CDR2 YYEKEE (reference sequence). CDR3 length equals 14 residues. The CDR3 nucleotides are TGTGCCAGTAAACCGGGACAGGGGAGAGATACGCAGTATTTT. The encoded protein is CASKPGQGRDTQYF.

The chain links TRBV28 to TRBJ2-7; D is unresolved. Germline loops: CDR1 MDHEN, CDR2 SYDVKM. This CDR3 spans 14 amino acids. Trimming pared 1 base from V and 2 bases from J, leaving 9 bases between. Written as DNA, the CDR3 is TGTGCCAGCAGTTTATTGGCAGAAACCTACGAGCAGTACTTC. Amino acids: CASSLLAETYEQYF.

This rearrangement joins TRBV7-3 to TRBJ2-5; 10 bases align to TRBD2. Germline V gives CDR1 SGHTA, CDR2 FQGTGA. CDR3 length: 14 amino acids. V dropped 5 bases and J dropped 5; count of bases not matched to a gene: 5. The CDR3 DNA is TGTGCCAGCAGCCGAGCGGGGGGGATGGAGACCCAGTACTTC. This translates into CASSRAGGMETQYF.

J is TRBJ2-1 and V is TRBV5-1; 11 nucleotides agree with TRBD2. Germline CDR1 reads SGHRS; CDR2 reads YFSETQ. The CDR3 extends over 16 amino acids. V shed 2 bases, J shed 6 bases, and the junction held 7 bases outside the gene matches. DNA of the CDR3: TGCGCCAGCAGCTTACTAACTAGCGGGGGTCCCAATGAGCAGTTCTTC. It codes for CASSLLTSGGPNEQFF.

The CDR3: CASSLGDRGELFF. In nucleotides, the CDR3 is TGTGCCAGCAGCTTGGGGGACAGGGGAGAACTGTTTTTT. This rearrangement joins TRBV5-4 to TRBJ1-4, with 10 bases fitting TRBD1. Germline lookup yields CDR1 SGHNT and CDR2 YYREEE (reference sequence). The CDR3 is 13 amino acids. V lost 0 bases to trimming and J lost 12 bases; unmatched junction nucleotides: 2.

The V call is TRBV6-6, the J call TRBJ1-6, with D possibly TRBD1 on 6 matching bases. The CDR3 has 15 residues. The V gene lost 6 bases and the J gene lost 0 bases, with 9 bases spanning the gap. The germline V gene has CDR1 MNHNY and CDR2 SVGAGI (reference sequence). CDR3 DNA sequence: TGTGCCAGCAGCCGGGACAACTCCTATAATTCACCCCTCCACTTT. This sequence encodes CASSRDNSYNSPLHF.

The chain recombines TRBV5-4 with TRBJ1-6, with 7 bases matching TRBD1. Germline V CDR1 and CDR2: SGHNT, YYREEE (reference sequence). This CDR3 has 14 amino acids. With V trimmed by 4 bases and J by 7 bases, 5 bases remained unmatched. CDR3 nucleotides: TGTGCCAGCAGCCTGACAGGGCTCAATTCACCCCTCCACTTT. It yields the protein CASSLTGLNSPLHF.

The chain is built from TRBV11-2 and TRBJ1-1, with 9 positions matching TRBD1. The CDR3 has 14 residues. CDR1 and CDR2 (germline): SGHAT, FQNNGV. The V and J ends lost 4 bases and 6 bases, in that order; junction bases with no gene match: 6. The CDR3 bases are TGTGCCAGCAGCTCACATACAGGGGGCTCTGAAGCTTTCTTT. Translation: CASSSHTGGSEAFF.

The chain employs TRBV3-1 (or the pseudogene TRBV3-2) and TRBJ1-2; D not certain. Between the trimmed V and J ends, which lost 1 base and 8 bases, there was a span of 5 bases. The CDR3 is made up of 11 amino acids. The germline V gene has CDR1 LGHDT and CDR2 YNNKEL (reference sequence). In nucleotides, the CDR3 is TGTGCCAGCAGCCAAGGTCTCGGCTACACCTTC. The encoded protein is CASSQGLGYTF.

The chain employs TRBV28 and TRBJ1-1; D remains unclear. In germline, CDR1 is MDHEN, CDR2 SYDVKM. This CDR3 is 13 amino acids long. V was cut by 7 bases and J by 5 bases, with 14 bases left in between. CDR3 residues: CASITLPGTEAFF. The CDR3 bases are TGTGCCAGCATAACCCTTCCGGGGACTGAAGCTTTCTTT.

The rearrangement joins TRBV27 to TRBJ2-3; 7 bases line up with TRBD2. Per germline, CDR1 MNHEY and CDR2 SMNVEV (reference sequence). Trimming cost V 5 bases and J 11 bases; bases outside gene matches: 16. The CDR3 length is 15 residues. CDR3 sequence (DNA): TGTGCCAGCAGTCCCCGGGGGGTAGCGGTTGGTAGGCAGTATTTT. The encoded protein is CASSPRGVAVGRQYF.

The V call is TRBV5-1, the J call TRBJ2-5; possible D gene TRBD2, 6 bases. This CDR3 has 15 residues. V lost 1 base to trimming and J lost 0 bases, with 10 bases between them. Germline CDR1 reads SGHRS; CDR2 reads YFSETQ. The CDR3 DNA reads TGCGCCAGCAGCTTGCGCGGGGCCCACCAAGAGACCCAGTACTTC. As protein: CASSLRGAHQETQYF.

The J gene is TRBJ2-2, the V gene TRBV23-1; 8 bases line up with TRBD1. TRBV23-1 is recorded as an ORF, its role being uncertain. V gave up 6 bases and J gave up 6 bases; unmatched junction bases: 12. CDR3 length: 16 amino acids. The CDR3 reads CASSPLDRGYAGELFF. In nucleotides, the CDR3 is TGCGCCAGCAGCCCTCTCGACAGGGGTTATGCCGGGGAGCTGTTTTTT.